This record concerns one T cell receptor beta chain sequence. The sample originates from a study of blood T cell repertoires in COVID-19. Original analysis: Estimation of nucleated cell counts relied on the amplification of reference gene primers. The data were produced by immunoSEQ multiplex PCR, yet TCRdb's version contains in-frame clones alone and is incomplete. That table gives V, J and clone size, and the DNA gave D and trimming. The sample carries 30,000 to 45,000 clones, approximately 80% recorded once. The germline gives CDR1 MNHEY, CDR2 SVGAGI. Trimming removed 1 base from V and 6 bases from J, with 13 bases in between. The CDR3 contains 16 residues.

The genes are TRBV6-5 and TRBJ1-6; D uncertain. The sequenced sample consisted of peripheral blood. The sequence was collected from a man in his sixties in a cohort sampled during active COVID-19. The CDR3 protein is CASSYFSGPANSPLHF. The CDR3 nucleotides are TGTGCCAGCAGTTACTTTTCAGGCCCCGCTAATTCACCCCTCCACTTT.